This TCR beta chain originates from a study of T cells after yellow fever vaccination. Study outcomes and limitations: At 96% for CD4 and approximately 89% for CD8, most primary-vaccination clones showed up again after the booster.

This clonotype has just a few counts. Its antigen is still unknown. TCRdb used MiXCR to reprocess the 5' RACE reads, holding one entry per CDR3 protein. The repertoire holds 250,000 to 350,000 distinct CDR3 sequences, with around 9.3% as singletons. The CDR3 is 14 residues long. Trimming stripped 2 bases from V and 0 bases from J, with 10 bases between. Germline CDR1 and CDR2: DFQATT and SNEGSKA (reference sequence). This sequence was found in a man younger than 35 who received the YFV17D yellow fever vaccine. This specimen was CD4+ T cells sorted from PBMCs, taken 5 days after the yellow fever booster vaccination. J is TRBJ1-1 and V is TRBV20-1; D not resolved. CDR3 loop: CSARIRAVNTEAFF. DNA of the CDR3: TGCAGTGCTAGAATTAGGGCAGTGAACACTGAAGCTTTCTTT.